The 9 T cell receptor beta chains below were found in one sample sequenced in a study of shared clonotypes between healthy human individuals. The data were produced by immunoSEQ multiplex PCR, yet TCRdb's version contains in-frame clones alone and is incomplete. The sample yields some 790,000 clones, approximately 72% seen once. Sample: memory CD4+ T cells sorted from blood. Subset noted: CD45RA-negative fraction. The source is a woman under 40 in good health.

The chain recombines TRBV7-2 with TRBJ2-1; 11 nucleotides align to TRBD2. Trimming at V came to 4 bases and at J to 8 bases, leaving 13 bases not matched to a gene. Germline CDR1 SGHTA, CDR2 FQGNSA. CDR3 length: 17 residues. CDR3 residues: CASSSMNLAGGGDEQFF. The CDR3 region has the DNA TGTGCCAGCAGCTCCATGAATCTAGCGGGAGGAGGCGATGAGCAGTTCTTC.

V gene TRBV28 combines with J gene TRBJ2-7, with 7 nucleotides matching TRBD2. This CDR3 contains 14 residues. Trimming took 6 bases from V and 6 from J; bases not matched to a gene: 11. Germline V gene data show CDR1 as MDHEN and CDR2 as SYDVKM. CDR3 region: CASSLPWEGREQYF. CDR3 nucleotide sequence: TGTGCCAGCAGCCTACCGTGGGAGGGACGCGAGCAGTACTTC.

V usage is TRBV28 and J usage is TRBJ1-2; D gene ambiguous. V lost 6 bases to trimming and J lost 3 bases, with 8 bases between them. This CDR3 comprises 12 residues. Germline lookup yields CDR1 MDHEN and CDR2 SYDVKM. CDR3 sequence reads: CASRVTDYGYTF. Here the CDR3 DNA reads TGTGCCAGCAGGGTTACCGACTATGGCTACACCTTC.

This clone occurred once. The rearrangement links TRBV5-5 to TRBJ1-1, with D possibly matching TRBD1 (5 bases). V was trimmed by 4 bases and J by 7 bases, leaving 14 bases between them. The germline CDR1 and CDR2 sequences are SGHKS and YYEKEE (reference sequence). The CDR3 sequence is 13 residues long. In nucleotides, the CDR3 is TGTGCCAGCAGCCGAGGGACGGTCGGTGAAGCTTTCTTT. It encodes CASSRGTVGEAFF. The full variable domain, its missing parts supplied by reference TRBV5-5 and TRBJ1-1, is DAGVTQSPTHLIKTRGQQVTLRCSPISGHKSVSWYQQVLGQGPQFIFQYYEKEERGRGNFPDRFSARQFPNYSSELNVNALLLGDSALYLCASSRGTVGEAFFGQGTRLTVV.

The CDR3 nucleotides read TGTGCCAGCGGGGGGGGCCCCAGTCAGCCCCAGCATTTT. Protein product: CASGGGPSQPQHF. The chain is built from TRBV7-2 and TRBJ1-5; TRBD1 might be the D (6 bases). Germline CDR1 is SGHTA and CDR2 is FQGNSA. CDR3 size: 13 residues. V was clipped by 8 bases and J by 6 bases, with 14 bases between them.

The J gene is TRBJ2-7, the V gene TRBV10-1; D is undetermined. The V end lost 0 bases, the J end lost 4 bases, and 4 bases lay between the germline ends. The CDR3 is 12 residues long. CDR1 and CDR2 (germline): WNHNN, SYGVQD (reference sequence). CDR3 loop: CASSESGYEQYF. As DNA, the CDR3 is TGCGCCAGCAGTGAGTCTGGTTACGAGCAGTACTTC.

The chain has TRBV10-3 and TRBJ2-1; 8 bases fit TRBD2. Germline V gene lookup returns CDR1 ENHRY and CDR2 SYGVKD. This CDR3 region has 14 residues. The trim removed 7 bases at V and 2 bases at J, leaving 4 bases unmatched. In DNA, the CDR3 is TGTGCCATCACGACGGGGGGGACCTACAATGAGCAGTTCTTC. Its protein is CAITTGGTYNEQFF.

The rearrangement uses TRBV27 and TRBJ1-1, with a possible D match to TRBD1 (6 bases). The CDR3 loop spans 13 amino acids. Trimming cost V 7 bases and J 7 bases, with 16 bases left between them. CDR1 and CDR2 from the germline V gene are MNHEY and SMNVEV (reference sequence). This chain's CDR3 is CASTDSRGDEAFF. The CDR3 nucleotides read TGTGCCAGCACCGATAGCAGGGGCGATGAAGCTTTCTTT.

Only a few counts were recorded for this clone. The rearrangement uses TRBV28 and TRBJ2-1, with D perhaps TRBD1 (6 bases). In germline, CDR1 is MDHEN, CDR2 SYDVKM. The ends were cut back, 6 bases at V and 5 bases at J, with 8 bases in the middle. The CDR3 is made up of 12 amino acids. CDR3 region: CASRNRDNEQFF. The DNA for the CDR3 is TGTGCCAGCAGGAACAGGGACAATGAGCAGTTCTTC.